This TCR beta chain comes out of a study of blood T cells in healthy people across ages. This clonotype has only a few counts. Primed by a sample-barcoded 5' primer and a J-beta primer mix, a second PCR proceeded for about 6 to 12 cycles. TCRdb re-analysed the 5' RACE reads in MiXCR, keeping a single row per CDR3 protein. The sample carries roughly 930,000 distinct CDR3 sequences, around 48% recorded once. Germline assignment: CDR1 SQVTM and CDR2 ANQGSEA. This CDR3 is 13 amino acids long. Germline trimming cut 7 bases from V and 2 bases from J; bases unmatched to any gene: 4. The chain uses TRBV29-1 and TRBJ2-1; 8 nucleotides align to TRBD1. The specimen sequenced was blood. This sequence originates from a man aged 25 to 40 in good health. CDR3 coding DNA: TGCAGCGAAAACAGGGGGGCCTACAATGAGCAGTTCTTC. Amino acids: CSENRGAYNEQFF.